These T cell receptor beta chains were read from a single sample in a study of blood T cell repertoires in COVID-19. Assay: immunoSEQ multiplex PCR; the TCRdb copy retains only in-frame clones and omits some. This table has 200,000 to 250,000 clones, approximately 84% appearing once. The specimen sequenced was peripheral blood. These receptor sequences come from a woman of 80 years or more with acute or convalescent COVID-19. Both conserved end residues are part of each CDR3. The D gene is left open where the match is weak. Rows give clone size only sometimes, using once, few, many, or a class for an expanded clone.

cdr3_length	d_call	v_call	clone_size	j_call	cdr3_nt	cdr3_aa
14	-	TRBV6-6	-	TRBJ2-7	TGTGCCAGCAGTTACTCAGGGGCCTCCTACGAGCAGTACTTC	CASSYSGASYEQYF
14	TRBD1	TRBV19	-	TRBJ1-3	TGTGCCAGGAGACAGGGGGCATCTGGAAACACCATATATTTT	CARRQGASGNTIYF
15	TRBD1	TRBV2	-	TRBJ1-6	TGTGCCAGCACCCGGGAGTTAGGGGGCAATTCACCCCTCCACTTT	CASTRELGGNSPLHF
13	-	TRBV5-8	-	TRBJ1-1	TGTGCCAGCAGCTTGGGCGGGGGAACTGAAGCTTTCTTT	CASSLGGGTEAFF
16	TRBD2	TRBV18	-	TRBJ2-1	TGTGCCAGCTCACCACCGTCCGGGGGGAATAGAAATGAGCAGTTCTTC	CASSPPSGGNRNEQFF
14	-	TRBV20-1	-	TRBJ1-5	TGCAGTGCTAGTACGCGGAGGGGCAATCAGCCCCAGCATTTT	CSASTRRGNQPQHF
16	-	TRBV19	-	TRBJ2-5	TGTGCCAGTAGTATCCCAGGGCGCCGGTACCAAGAGACCCAGTACTTC	CASSIPGRRYQETQYF
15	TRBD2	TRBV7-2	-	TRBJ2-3	TGTGCCAGCAGCCCAGTAGCGGGATATCCAGATACGCAGTATTTT	CASSPVAGYPDTQYF
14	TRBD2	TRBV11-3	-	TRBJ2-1	TGTGCCAGCAGCTCTTCGGGGGGGCGTCATGAGCAGTTCTTC	CASSSSGGRHEQFF
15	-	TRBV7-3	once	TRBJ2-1	TGTGCCAGCAGCTTAATACAGGGAAGGTACAATGAGCAGTTCTTC	CASSLIQGRYNEQFF
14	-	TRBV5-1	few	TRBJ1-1	TGCGCCAGCAGCTTGGGACAGACCTACACTGAAGCTTTCTTT	CASSLGQTYTEAFF
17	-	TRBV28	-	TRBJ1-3	TGTGCCAGCACTTCTGGGCCACAGGGAACCTCTGGAAACACCATATATTTT	CASTSGPQGTSGNTIYF
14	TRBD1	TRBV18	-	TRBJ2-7	TGTGCCAGCTCACCAAAGGGACAGGCCTACGAGCAGTACTTC	CASSPKGQAYEQYF
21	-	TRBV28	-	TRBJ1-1	TGTGCCAGCACCTCAGTTCTTCGAACAGGTTACCGAAAGAGAATGAACACTGAAGCTTTCTTT	CASTSVLRTGYRKRMNTEAFF
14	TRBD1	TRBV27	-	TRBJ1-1	TGTGCCAGCAGCTCGACAGGGATGAACACTGAAGCTTTCTTT	CASSSTGMNTEAFF
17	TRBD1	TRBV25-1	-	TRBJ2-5	TGTGCCAGCAGTGAACGCGGACAGGGGACGATGCAAGAGACCCAGTACTTC	CASSERGQGTMQETQYF
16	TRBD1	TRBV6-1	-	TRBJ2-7	TGTGCCAGCAGTGCCGCCGCCGCGCAGGGGGCTTACGAGCAGTACTTC	CASSAAAAQGAYEQYF
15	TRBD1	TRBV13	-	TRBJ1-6	TGTGCCAGCAGCCCGGGGGACAGGGGGCAACAACCCCTCCACTTT	CASSPGDRGQQPLHF
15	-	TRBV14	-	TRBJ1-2	TGTGCCAGCAGCCAAGGTATAGGAGAGTACTATGGCTACACCTTC	CASSQGIGEYYGYTF
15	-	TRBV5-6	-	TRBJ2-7	TGTGCCAGCAGCAGTGAGGAGGGTGGCTCCTACGAGCAGTACTTC	CASSSEEGGSYEQYF
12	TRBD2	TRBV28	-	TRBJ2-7	TGTGCCAGCAGTTTATGCCCGCGGGAGGGGTACTTC	CASSLCPREGYF
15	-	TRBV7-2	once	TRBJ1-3	TGTGCCAGCAGCTTAGCCCCCTCCTCTGGAAACACCATATATTTT	CASSLAPSSGNTIYF
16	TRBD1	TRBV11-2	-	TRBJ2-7	TGTGCCAGCAGCTCCCGGGACAGGGTCTTATCCTACGAGCAGTACTTC	CASSSRDRVLSYEQYF
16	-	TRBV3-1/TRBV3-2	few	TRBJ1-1	TGTGCCAGCAGCCAAGAACCGGGTGGACAAAACACTGAAGCTTTCTTT	CASSQEPGGQNTEAFF
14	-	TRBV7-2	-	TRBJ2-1	TGTGCCAGCAGCCCCGGTCTAGCGTACAATGAGCAGTTCTTC	CASSPGLAYNEQFF
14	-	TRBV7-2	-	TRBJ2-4	TGTGCCAGCAGCCCAAGAGGGTCCAAAAACATTCAGTACTTC	CASSPRGSKNIQYF
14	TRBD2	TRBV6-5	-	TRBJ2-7	TGTGCCAGCAGTTTGAGCGGGAGCCCCTACGAGCAGTACTTC	CASSLSGSPYEQYF
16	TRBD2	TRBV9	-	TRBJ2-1	TGTGCCAGCAGCGTAGCCCCGACTAGCGGGAGTTCTGAGCAGTTCTTC	CASSVAPTSGSSEQFF
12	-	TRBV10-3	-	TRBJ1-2	TGTGCCATCAGTGCCGGGGTTTATGGCTACACCTTC	CAISAGVYGYTF
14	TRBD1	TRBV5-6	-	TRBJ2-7	TGTGCCAGCACCCTGACAGGGGTCTCCTACGAGCAGTACTTC	CASTLTGVSYEQYF
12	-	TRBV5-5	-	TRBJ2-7	TGTGCCAGCAGCTTGTTTCCAGCGCCGCAGTACTTC	CASSLFPAPQYF
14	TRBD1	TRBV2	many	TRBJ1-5	TGTGCCAGCAGTAACGTAGGGGGCATTCAGCCCCAGCATTTT	CASSNVGGIQPQHF
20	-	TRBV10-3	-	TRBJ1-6	TGTGCCATCAGTGAGAACGTCGACACCCGGAGGGGCTCCTATAATTCACCCCTCCACTTT	CAISENVDTRRGSYNSPLHF
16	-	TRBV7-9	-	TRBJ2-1	TGTGCCAGCAGCTTCACAACAGGCCCCTCCTACAATGAGCAGTTCTTC	CASSFTTGPSYNEQFF
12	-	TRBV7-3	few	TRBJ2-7	TGTGCCAGCAGCCGGGTAGGGGACGAGCAGTACTTC	CASSRVGDEQYF
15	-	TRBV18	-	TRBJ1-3	TGTGCCAGCTCAGGAGACAGACGCTCTGGAAACACCATATATTTT	CASSGDRRSGNTIYF
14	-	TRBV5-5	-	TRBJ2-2	TGTGCCAGCAGCCCCGATGGGGCGACCGGGGAGCTGTTTTTT	CASSPDGATGELFF
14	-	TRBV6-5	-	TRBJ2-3	TGTGCCAGCAGTTACTCGTCGGGAAGGCGGGGGCAGTATTTT	CASSYSSGRRGQYF
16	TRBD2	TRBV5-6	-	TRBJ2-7	TGTGCCAGCAGCCTAGGGACTAGGCTACTTGGGGACGAGCAGTACTTC	CASSLGTRLLGDEQYF
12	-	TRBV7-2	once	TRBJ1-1	TGTGCCAGCAGCTTGTCTAGATCCGAAGCTTTCTTT	CASSLSRSEAFF
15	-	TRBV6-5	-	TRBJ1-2	TGTGCCAGCAGCCCCGGCGGGGCGGTAAACAATGGCTACACCTTC	CASSPGGAVNNGYTF
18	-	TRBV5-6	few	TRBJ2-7	TGTGCCAGCAGCTTGATGGGAGCGGCGGATTCTTTGCTCTACGAGCAGTACTTC	CASSLMGAADSLLYEQYF
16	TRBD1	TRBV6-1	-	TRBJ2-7	TGTGCCAGCAGTGAAGCGCCAGGAACAGGGGGCTACGAGCAGTACTTC	CASSEAPGTGGYEQYF
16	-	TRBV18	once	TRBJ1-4	TGTGCCAGCTCACCAGGATGGACAGTGGCTAATGAAAAACTGTTTTTT	CASSPGWTVANEKLFF
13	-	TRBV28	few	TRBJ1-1	TGTGCCAGCAGTCTTCTTCGGAACACTGAAGCTTTCTTT	CASSLLRNTEAFF
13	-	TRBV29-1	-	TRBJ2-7	TGCAGCGTTGGGGCAGCTCGATCCTACGAGCAGTACTTC	CSVGAARSYEQYF
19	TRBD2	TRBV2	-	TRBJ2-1	TGTGCCAGCAGTGAAGGGTTAGCGGGAGTGATGAGCTCCTACAATGAGCAGTTCTTC	CASSEGLAGVMSSYNEQFF
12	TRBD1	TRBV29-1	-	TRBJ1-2	TGCAGCGTTGCGGACAGGAACTATGGCTACACCTTC	CSVADRNYGYTF
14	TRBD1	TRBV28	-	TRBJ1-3	TGTGCCAGCAGTTTAGGGACAGGGGGAAACACCATATATTTT	CASSLGTGGNTIYF
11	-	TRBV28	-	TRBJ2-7	TGTGCCAGCAGTTCCAGGTTGGAGCAGTACTTC	CASSSRLEQYF
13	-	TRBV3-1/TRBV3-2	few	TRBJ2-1	TGTGCCAGCAGCCAAGATCGCGGGGATGAGCAGTTCTTC	CASSQDRGDEQFF
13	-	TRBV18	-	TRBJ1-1	TGTGCCAGCTCACCGAGACAGGCCCAAGAGGCTTTCTTT	CASSPRQAQEAFF